One and the same sample provided the 32 T cell receptor beta chains below, sequenced in a study of T cell responses to AZD1222 COVID-19 vaccine. Only in-frame clones appear in the TCRdb table, and some are missing; sequencing was by immunoSEQ multiplex PCR. The sample lists approximately 110,000 clones, more than 85% seen once, with roughly 1.1% in the top ten. The sequenced sample was peripheral blood, obtained on day 0 of AZD1222 vaccination. Receptor source: an adult in good health.

CDR3 sequence reads: CASSLTGPAYGYTF. CDR3 nucleotides: TGTGCCAGCAGCTTAACTGGGCCTGCCTATGGCTACACCTTC. The chain recombines TRBV13 with TRBJ1-2; D call uncertain. The CDR3 runs 14 residues. Looked up from germline, CDR1 is PRHDT and CDR2 is FYEKMQ (reference sequence). With 2 bases removed from V and 4 bases from J, the gap between germline ends came to 11 bases.

The chain has TRBV7-2 and TRBJ1-1; D is unresolved. The germline V and J ends were trimmed by 7 bases and 3 bases, with 18 bases remaining between them. Germline V gene data show CDR1 as SGHTA and CDR2 as FQGNSA. This CDR3 is 15 amino acids long. In nucleotides, the CDR3 is TGTGCCAGCACCGACCTGGAAGGATCGGACACTGAAGCTTTCTTT. It yields the protein CASTDLEGSDTEAFF. The full variable domain, completed using reference TRBV7-2 and TRBJ1-1, is GAGVSQSPSNKVTEKGKDVELRCDPISGHTALYWYRQSLGQGLEFLIYFQGNSAPDKSGLPSDRFSAERTGGSVSTLTIQRTQQEDSAVYLCASTDLEGSDTEAFFGQGTRLTVV.

The CDR3 nucleotides are TGTGCCAGCAGCGCCACGGCAGGGGCGAACATTCAGTACTTC. Its translation: CASSATAGANIQYF. V gene TRBV7-3 combines with J gene TRBJ2-4, with a weak D call TRBD1 (6 bases). CDR3 length: 14 amino acids. V lost 5 bases and J lost 7, with 15 bases in between. Germline CDR1 is SGHTA and CDR2 is FQGTGA.

This chain joins TRBV5-1 and TRBJ2-3, with a weak D call TRBD1 (6 bases). Germline CDR1 SGHRS, CDR2 YFSETQ. Trimming left V 4 bases short and J 2 bases short, with 11 bases between. This CDR3 is built from 14 residues. The CDR3 coding sequence is TGCGCCAGCAGCGAGACAGGTTACACAGATACGCAGTATTTT. Its protein product is CASSETGYTDTQYF.

This chain's CDR3 is CASSRASTGSTEAFF. The CDR3 nucleotides read TGTGCCAGCTCGCGGGCCTCGACAGGGAGCACTGAAGCTTTCTTT. This chain uses TRBV18 with TRBJ1-1; 7 bases agree with TRBD1. Germline V lookup: CDR1 KGHSH, CDR2 LQKENI. The CDR3 has 15 amino acids. Losses at the gene ends were 6 bases for V and 4 bases for J; bases not matched to a gene: 11.

The chain is built from TRBV6-2 or TRBV6-3 and TRBJ2-1; D might be TRBD2 (6 bases). This CDR3 is built from 15 residues. Trimming cost V 2 bases and J 0 bases, with 8 bases left between them. Germline CDR1 and CDR2: MNHEY and SVGEGT. CDR3 in DNA: TGTGCCAGCAGTTACCGGGGGAGCTCCTACAATGAGCAGTTCTTC. This codes for CASSYRGSSYNEQFF.

The rearrangement joins TRBV7-3 to TRBJ1-1, with 8 bases fitting TRBD1. J gave up 5 bases and V 2 bases, and 4 bases lay outside the gene matches. The CDR3 totals 14 residues. Germline V gene data show CDR1 as SGHTA and CDR2 as FQGTGA. The chain's CDR3 is CASSLQGAHTEAFF. The DNA of the CDR3 is TGTGCCAGCAGCTTACAGGGGGCGCATACTGAAGCTTTCTTT.

V gene TRBV3-1 (or the pseudogene TRBV3-2) combines with J gene TRBJ2-4, with TRBD1 as a possible D gene (6 bases). V lost 4 bases and J lost 14, with 12 bases in between. The CDR3 contains 11 residues. Germline loops: CDR1 LGHDT, CDR2 YNNKEL (reference sequence). CDR3 bases: TGTGCCAGCAGCCTGGGGACAACTAAGTACTTC. Encoded protein: CASSLGTTKYF.

The rearrangement links TRBV5-6 to TRBJ2-7, with D possibly matching TRBD1 (7 bases). The V gene's germline CDR1 is SGHDT and CDR2 YYEEEE. Deletions cut 3 bases from V and 4 bases from J, with 17 bases between. The CDR3 is 15 residues long. The CDR3 region is CASSSHGGQIYEQYF. As DNA, the CDR3 is TGTGCCAGCAGCTCCCACGGGGGACAGATTTACGAGCAGTACTTC.

V usage is TRBV28 and J usage is TRBJ2-5, with no clear D. CDR1 is MDHEN, CDR2 SYDVKM, per germline. Trimming shortened V by 7 bases and J by 1 base, and 10 bases separated the two germline ends. The length of the CDR3 is 13 residues. The CDR3 reads CASIQKSQETQYF. The CDR3 coding sequence is TGTGCCAGCATCCAGAAGTCCCAAGAGACCCAGTACTTC.

As DNA, the CDR3 is TGTGCCACCAACCAAGGGTCACGCCAAGAGACCCAGTACTTC. It yields the protein CATNQGSRQETQYF. This chain joins TRBV19 and TRBJ2-5; D not resolved. This CDR3 spans 14 amino acids. V lost 10 bases and J lost 1, with 16 bases in between. Looked up from germline, CDR1 is LNHDA and CDR2 is SQIVND (reference sequence). The full variable domain, rest sourced from reference TRBV19 and TRBJ2-5, is DGGITQSPKYLFRKEGQNVTLSCEQNLNHDAMYWYRQDPGQGLRLIYYSQIVNDFQKGDIAEGYSVSREKKESFPLTVTSAQKNPTAFYLCATNQGSRQETQYFGPGTRLLVL.

The chain carries TRBV7-8 and TRBJ2-7, with a tentative D call TRBD1 (5 bases). CDR3 size: 14 residues. The V gene lost 5 bases and the J gene lost 0 bases, with 11 bases spanning the gap. The germline CDR1 and CDR2 sequences are SGHVS and FQNEAQ. In DNA form, the CDR3 reads TGTGCCAGCAGCCCAAGACAGAGCTCCTACGAGCAGTACTTC. Amino acid sequence: CASSPRQSSYEQYF.

The rearrangement links TRBV10-1 to TRBJ2-5; TRBD2 matches 7 bases. V trimming: 10 bases; J trimming: 4 bases; junction bases outside the gene matches: 6. This CDR3 comprises 12 residues. CDR1 and CDR2 from the germline V gene are WNHNN and SYGVQD (reference sequence). This CDR3 reads CAKGGTGETQYF. Here the CDR3 DNA reads TGCGCCAAGGGAGGGACGGGAGAGACCCAGTACTTC.

V usage is TRBV6-1 and J usage is TRBJ1-2; tentatively, D is TRBD1 (6 bases). Trimming cost V 4 bases and J 0 bases, with 18 bases left between them. The CDR3 sequence is 17 residues long. Germline V CDR1 and CDR2: MNHNS, SASEGT. The CDR3 DNA reads as TGTGCCAGCAGTGTGGTCCGAACAGGGTTAGCTAACTATGGCTACACCTTC. Protein product: CASSVVRTGLANYGYTF.

The CDR3 bases are TGTGCCAGCAGCTTACGGACAGGGGATGGCTACACCTTC. It codes for CASSLRTGDGYTF. This chain joins TRBV7-2 and TRBJ1-2; 9 bases align to TRBD1. From germline, CDR1 is SGHTA and CDR2 FQGNSA. This CDR3 comprises 13 residues. V was pared by 2 bases and J by 6 bases, with 1 base of the junction left unmatched.

The genes are TRBV5-6 and TRBJ1-2; TRBD1 agrees at 8 bases. This CDR3 is built from 15 residues. Trimming removed 5 bases from V and 8 bases from J; junction bases left unmatched: 14. Germline V gene sequence: CDR1 SGHDT, CDR2 YYEEEE. The CDR3 bases are TGTGCCAGCAGGCCCCGACTGACAGGGGCCGAGGGCTACACCTTC. This gives the protein CASRPRLTGAEGYTF.

V and J are TRBV19 and TRBJ2-6; no clear D. V lost 1 base and J 4 bases, leaving 11 bases between the germline ends. From germline, CDR1 is LNHDA and CDR2 SQIVND (reference sequence). The CDR3 is 16 residues long. The CDR3 spells CASSIGSFSGANVLTF. CDR3 sequence (DNA): TGTGCCAGTAGTATAGGATCGTTCTCAGGGGCCAACGTCCTGACTTTC.

The gene calls are TRBV6-5 and TRBJ1-1; no clear D gene. Germline loops: CDR1 MNHEY, CDR2 SVGAGI. V was clipped by 6 bases and J by 5 bases, with 16 bases between them. The CDR3 has 14 amino acids. DNA for the CDR3: TGTGCCAGCAGGAGGTCCCAGGAGGTGACTGAAGCTTTCTTT. It translates to CASRRSQEVTEAFF.

In its sample, this clone was seen a few times. Other DNA variants within this sample encode the same CDR3. Here the CDR3 DNA reads TGTGCCAGCTCACCGTTTGGGGGGGACAATCAGCCCCAGCATTTT. It codes for CASSPFGGDNQPQHF. The chain has TRBV18 and TRBJ1-5; the D gene is possibly TRBD1 (5 bases). From germline, CDR1 is KGHSH and CDR2 LQKENI. This CDR3 spans 15 amino acids. V lost 3 bases and J lost 3, with 12 bases in between.

The chain carries TRBV27 and TRBJ1-1; D is ambiguous. Germline assignment: CDR1 MNHEY and CDR2 SMNVEV (reference sequence). The CDR3 loop spans 13 amino acids. Trimming cost V 2 bases and J 4 bases, with 8 bases left between them. The CDR3 region is CASSLSGGTEAFF. CDR3 nucleotide sequence: TGTGCCAGCAGTTTAAGCGGCGGCACTGAAGCTTTCTTT.

V is TRBV6-6 and J is TRBJ1-5; no reliable D call. CDR3 size: 13 residues. Germline V gene lookup returns CDR1 MNHNY and CDR2 SVGAGI (reference sequence). V gave up 2 bases and J gave up 6 bases, with 8 bases separating them. This CDR3 is CASSYEVSQPQHF. CDR3 bases: TGTGCCAGCAGTTACGAGGTTAGTCAGCCCCAGCATTTT.

The V and J genes are TRBV4-1 and TRBJ1-5; D is unresolved. Trimming took 0 bases from V and 1 from J, leaving 7 bases between them. The CDR3 length is 15 residues. Germline values: CDR1 MGHRA, CDR2 YSYEKL. Here the CDR3 DNA reads TGCGCCAGCAGCCAAGATTACGCAAGCAATCAGCCCCAGCATTTT. This codes for CASSQDYASNQPQHF.

This chain connects TRBV5-1 to TRBJ2-7; D not resolved. The V and J ends lost 4 bases and 4 bases respectively, with 9 bases between them. This CDR3 comprises 12 residues. Germline assignment: CDR1 SGHRS and CDR2 YFSETQ. CDR3 in amino acids: CASSLDTYEQYF. CDR3 DNA: TGCGCCAGCAGCCTCGACACTTACGAGCAGTACTTC. Variable domain in full (rest from reference TRBV5-1 and TRBJ2-7): KAGVTQTPRYLIKTRGQQVTLSCSPISGHRSVSWYQQTPGQGLQFLFEYFSETQRNKGNFPGRFSGRQFSNSRSEMNVSTLELGDSALYLCASSLDTYEQYFGPGTRLTVT.

This chain joins TRBV15 and TRBJ1-5; no reliable D call. This CDR3 comprises 13 residues. The V end lost 0 bases, the J end lost 7 bases, and 7 bases lay between the germline ends. Germline V gene data show CDR1 as LNHNV and CDR2 as YYDKDF (reference sequence). CDR3 sequence (DNA): TGTGCCACCAGCAGAGATCAAGGACAGCCCCAGCATTTT. It yields the protein CATSRDQGQPQHF.

The chain uses TRBV11-2 and TRBJ1-2; D possibly corresponds to TRBD1 (6 bases). The ends were cut back, 4 bases at V and 3 bases at J, with 9 bases in the middle. The CDR3 runs to 13 residues. Germline V CDR1 and CDR2: SGHAT, FQNNGV. The CDR3 coding sequence is TGTGCCAGCAGCTATAACAGGGACTATGGCTACACCTTC. Translated: CASSYNRDYGYTF.

The rearrangement uses TRBV19 and TRBJ2-6; D possibly matches TRBD1 or TRBD2 (5 bases each). Germline loops: CDR1 LNHDA, CDR2 SQIVND (reference sequence). Trimming shortened V by 1 base and J by 0 bases, and 10 bases separated the two germline ends. This CDR3 has 17 amino acids. Written as DNA, the CDR3 is TGTGCCAGTAGTATAGGGGGGAACCCCTCTGGGGCCAACGTCCTGACTTTC. As protein: CASSIGGNPSGANVLTF.

Here the CDR3 DNA reads TGTGCCAGCAGCGACAGGGCCTCCTACAATGAGCAGTTCTTC. Protein sequence: CASSDRASYNEQFF. V usage is TRBV7-3 and J usage is TRBJ2-1; 7 nucleotides match TRBD1. The CDR3 has 14 amino acids. The germline CDR1 and CDR2 sequences are SGHTA and FQGTGA. The junction had 1 base not matched to a gene; V was cut back by 5 bases and J by 0 bases.

The rearrangement links TRBV30 to TRBJ2-7, with TRBD1 identical over 7 bases. CDR3 length equals 13 residues. V trimming: 8 bases; J trimming: 4 bases; junction bases outside the gene matches: 11. CDR1 is GTSNPN and CDR2 is SVGIG in the germline V gene (reference sequence). The CDR3 DNA is TGTGCCGGAAGGGGACAGCCGGGGTACGAGCAGTACTTC. Encoded protein: CAGRGQPGYEQYF.

The chain couples TRBV4-3 to TRBJ1-4, with D perhaps matching TRBD1 (6 bases). Per germline, CDR1 LGHNA and CDR2 YSLEER. V shed 0 bases and J shed 8 bases, with 13 bases lying between them. This CDR3 is built from 15 residues. The CDR3: CASSQEAQGGEKLFF. CDR3 nucleotide sequence: TGCGCCAGCAGCCAAGAAGCACAGGGAGGGGAAAAACTGTTTTTT.

The chain recombines TRBV5-1 with TRBJ1-1; TRBD1 agrees at 7 bases. This CDR3 is 14 amino acids long. In germline, CDR1 is SGHRS, CDR2 YFSETQ. Unmatched junction bases numbered 4, after V lost 3 bases and J lost 2 bases. CDR3 bases: TGCGCCAGCAGCTGGGGAGGGGGCAACACTGAAGCTTTCTTT. Protein: CASSWGGGNTEAFF.

The chain uses TRBV7-6 and TRBJ1-6; possibly TRBD1 for D (5 bases). CDR3 length: 14 residues. Germline V gene sequence: CDR1 SGHVS, CDR2 FNYEAQ. The V end was cut by 5 bases, the J end by 8 bases, with 13 bases between. The CDR3 loop is CASSRTGIYSPLHF. The CDR3 DNA reads TGTGCCAGCAGCCGCACAGGAATATATTCACCCCTCCACTTT.

This chain links TRBV7-6 with TRBJ2-3, with 10 bases lining up with TRBD2. The CDR3 has 15 residues. The germline V gene has CDR1 SGHVS and CDR2 FNYEAQ. V lost 5 bases to trimming and J lost 4 bases; unmatched junction nucleotides: 6. CDR3 amino acids: CASSPIAGGPDTQYF. CDR3 DNA: TGTGCCAGCAGCCCGATAGCGGGAGGCCCAGATACGCAGTATTTT.